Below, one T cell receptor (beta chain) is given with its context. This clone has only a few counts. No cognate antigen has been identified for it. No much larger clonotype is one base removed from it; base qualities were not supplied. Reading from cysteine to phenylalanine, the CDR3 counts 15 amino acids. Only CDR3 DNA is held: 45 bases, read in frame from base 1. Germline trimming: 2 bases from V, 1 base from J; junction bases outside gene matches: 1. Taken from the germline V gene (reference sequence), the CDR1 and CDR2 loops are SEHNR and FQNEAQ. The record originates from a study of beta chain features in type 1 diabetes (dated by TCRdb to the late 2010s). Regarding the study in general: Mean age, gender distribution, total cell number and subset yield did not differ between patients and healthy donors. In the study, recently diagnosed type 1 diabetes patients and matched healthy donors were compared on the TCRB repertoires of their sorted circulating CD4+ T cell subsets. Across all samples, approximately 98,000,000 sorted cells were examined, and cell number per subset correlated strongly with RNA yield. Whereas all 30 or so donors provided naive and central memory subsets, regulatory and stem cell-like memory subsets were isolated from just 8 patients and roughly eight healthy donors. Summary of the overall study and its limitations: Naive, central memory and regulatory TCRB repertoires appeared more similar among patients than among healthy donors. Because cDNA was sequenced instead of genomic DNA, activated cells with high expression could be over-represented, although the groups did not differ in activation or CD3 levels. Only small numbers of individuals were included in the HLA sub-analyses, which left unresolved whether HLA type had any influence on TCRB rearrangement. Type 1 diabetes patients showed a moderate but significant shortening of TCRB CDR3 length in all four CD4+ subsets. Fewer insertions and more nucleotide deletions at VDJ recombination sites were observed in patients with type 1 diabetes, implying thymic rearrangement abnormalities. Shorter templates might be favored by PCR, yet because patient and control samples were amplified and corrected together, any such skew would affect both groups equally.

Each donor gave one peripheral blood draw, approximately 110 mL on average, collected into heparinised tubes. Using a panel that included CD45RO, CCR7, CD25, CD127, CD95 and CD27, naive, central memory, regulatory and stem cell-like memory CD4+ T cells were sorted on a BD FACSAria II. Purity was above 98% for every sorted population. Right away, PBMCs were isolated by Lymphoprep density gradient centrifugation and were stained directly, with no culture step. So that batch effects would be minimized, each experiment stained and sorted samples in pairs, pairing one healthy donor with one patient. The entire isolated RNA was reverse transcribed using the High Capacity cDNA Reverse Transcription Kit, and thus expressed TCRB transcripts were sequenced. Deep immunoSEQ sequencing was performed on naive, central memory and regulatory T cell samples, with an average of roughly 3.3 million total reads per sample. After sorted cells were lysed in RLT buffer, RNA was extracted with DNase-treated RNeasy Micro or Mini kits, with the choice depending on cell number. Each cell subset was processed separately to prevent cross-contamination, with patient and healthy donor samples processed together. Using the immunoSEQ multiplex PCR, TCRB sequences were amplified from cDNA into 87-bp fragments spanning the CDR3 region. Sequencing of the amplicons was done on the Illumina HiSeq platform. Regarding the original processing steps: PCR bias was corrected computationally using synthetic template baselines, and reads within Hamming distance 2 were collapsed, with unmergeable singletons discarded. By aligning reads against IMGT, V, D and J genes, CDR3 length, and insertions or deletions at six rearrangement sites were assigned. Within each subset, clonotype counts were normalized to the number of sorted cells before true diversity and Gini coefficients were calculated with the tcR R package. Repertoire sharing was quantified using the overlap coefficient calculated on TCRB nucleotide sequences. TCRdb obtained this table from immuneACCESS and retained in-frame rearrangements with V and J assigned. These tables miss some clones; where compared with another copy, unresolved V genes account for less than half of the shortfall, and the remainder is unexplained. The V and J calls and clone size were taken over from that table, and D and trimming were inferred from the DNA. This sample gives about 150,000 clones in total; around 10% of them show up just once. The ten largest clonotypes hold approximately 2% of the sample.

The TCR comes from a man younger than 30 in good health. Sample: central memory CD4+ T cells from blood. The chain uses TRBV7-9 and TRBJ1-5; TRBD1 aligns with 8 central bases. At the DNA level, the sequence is TGTGCCAGCAGCTTACAGGGGGCGAGCAATCAGCCCCAGCATTTT. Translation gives CASSLQGASNQPQHF. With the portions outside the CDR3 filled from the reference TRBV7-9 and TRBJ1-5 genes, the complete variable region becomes DTGVSQNPRHKITKRGQNVTFRCDPISEHNRLYWYRQTLGQGPEFLTYFQNEAQLEKSRLLSDRFSAERPKGSFSTLEIQRTEQGDSAMYLCASSLQGASNQPQHFGDGTRLSIL.